Listed below are T cell receptor beta chains from one sample, sequenced in a study of blood T cell repertoires in COVID-19. Profiling relied on immunoSEQ multiplex PCR, and the TCRdb table lists in-frame clones only, not all of them. The table records more than 300,000 clones, around 80% of them present only once. Sequencing input: peripheral blood. The origin of the receptors is a woman in her fifties or sixties with acute or convalescent COVID-19. Each CDR3 is given with its conserved first and last residue. D genes are given only for firm matches. Clone size is stated in some rows and not others, as once, few, many or a class when expanded.

j_call,cdr3_length,v_call,d_call,clone_size,cdr3_nt,cdr3_aa
TRBJ2-1,15,TRBV5-1,TRBD2,NA,TGCGCCAGCAGCTTCGGGACTACCCCGGGGGATGAGCAGTTCTTC,CASSFGTTPGDEQFF
TRBJ1-4,15,TRBV5-8,TRBD1,NA,TGTGCCAGCAGCTTGGGACAGGGGTGGGGTGAAAAACTGTTTTTT,CASSLGQGWGEKLFF
TRBJ1-2,13,TRBV3-1/TRBV3-2,NA,NA,TGTGCCAGCAGCCAAGATGCCGGGTATGGCTACACCTTC,CASSQDAGYGYTF
TRBJ1-2,14,TRBV19,TRBD1,NA,TGTGCCACTTACGACAGGGGGCAAGGCTATGGCTACACCTTC,CATYDRGQGYGYTF
TRBJ2-5,15,TRBV7-2,NA,NA,TGTGCCAGCAGCTTAGCGCAGGGGATGGGAGAGACCCAGTACTTC,CASSLAQGMGETQYF
TRBJ2-3,12,TRBV28,NA,NA,TGTGCCAGCAGTTTAGAGGCAGATACGCAGTATTTT,CASSLEADTQYF
TRBJ1-2,13,TRBV5-4,TRBD1,NA,TGTGCCAGCAGCTTAGACAGGGCCTATGGCTACACCTTC,CASSLDRAYGYTF
TRBJ1-1,13,TRBV6-5,NA,NA,TGTGCCAGCAGTCTTAACAGGGCCACTGAAGCTTTCTTT,CASSLNRATEAFF
TRBJ1-2,14,TRBV2,NA,few,TGTGCCAGCAGTGAACCGGGACTCCACTATGGCTACACCTTC,CASSEPGLHYGYTF
TRBJ2-1,14,TRBV5-1,TRBD1,NA,TGCGCCAGCAGCGCGGGACAGGAAAACAATGAGCAGTTCTTC,CASSAGQENNEQFF
TRBJ2-5,14,TRBV7-2,TRBD1,NA,TGTGCCAGCAGCTTAGGGACAGGTCCGAAGACCCAGTACTTC,CASSLGTGPKTQYF
TRBJ2-3,17,TRBV27,NA,NA,TGTGCCAGCAGTGGGCGACTAGGCGGGAAGGGCACAGATACGCAGTATTTT,CASSGRLGGKGTDTQYF
TRBJ2-3,17,TRBV7-2,TRBD2,NA,TGTGCCAGCAGCTTGCTAGCGGGAGGGTCGGGCACAGATACGCAGTATTTT,CASSLLAGGSGTDTQYF
TRBJ1-6,13,TRBV6-5,NA,NA,TGTGCCAGCAGTTACTCGAACCGGTCACCCCTCCACTTT,CASSYSNRSPLHF
TRBJ1-5,17,TRBV20-1,NA,NA,TGCAGTGCTAGTAGGGCAGGGGAATCGTGGGGCAATCAGCCCCAGCATTTT,CSASRAGESWGNQPQHF
TRBJ2-1,14,TRBV2,TRBD2,NA,TGTGCCAGCACCTTCGGACTAGCGGGAGAGGAGCAGTTCTTC,CASTFGLAGEEQFF
TRBJ2-5,15,TRBV6-5,TRBD1,NA,TGTGCCAGCAGTCCTATTACAGGGGGGAAGGAGACCCAGTACTTC,CASSPITGGKETQYF
TRBJ1-1,15,TRBV11-1,NA,NA,TGTGCCAGCAAATACGGACACGACAGCTCCTATGAAGCTTTCTTT,CASKYGHDSSYEAFF
TRBJ2-5,14,TRBV29-1,NA,few,TGCAGCGTTGAAGACTCGACAAAATTCGAGACCCAGTACTTC,CSVEDSTKFETQYF
TRBJ2-3,14,TRBV4-1,NA,NA,TGCGCCAGCAGCCCATTTTCAGGGCAAGATACGCAGTATTTT,CASSPFSGQDTQYF
TRBJ2-2,14,TRBV19,NA,once,TGTGCCAGCCTCGTGACAGCGAACACCGGGGAGCTGTTTTTT,CASLVTANTGELFF
TRBJ2-5,15,TRBV11-1,NA,NA,TGTGCCAGCAGCTTAAACCCGCAGAATCAAGAGACCCAGTACTTC,CASSLNPQNQETQYF
TRBJ2-1,17,TRBV6-6,TRBD1,NA,TGTGCCAGCAGTCGCCCAAGGGGGACAGGAGATTACAATGAGCAGTTCTTC,CASSRPRGTGDYNEQFF
TRBJ2-3,13,TRBV5-5,TRBD1,NA,TGTGCCAGCAGCCTACAGGGGGGAGATACGCAGTATTTT,CASSLQGGDTQYF
TRBJ2-4,11,TRBV27,TRBD2,NA,TGTGCCAGCAGTTCGGGAGGACCCCAGTACTTC,CASSSGGPQYF
TRBJ2-3,14,TRBV21-1,NA,NA,TGTGCCAGCAGCATGGGCGGGGCCACAGATACGCAGTATTTT,CASSMGGATDTQYF
TRBJ2-2,16,TRBV25-1,TRBD2,NA,TGTGCCAGCAGTGAGGCTAGCGGGAGGGCCACCGGGGAGCTGTTTTTT,CASSEASGRATGELFF
TRBJ1-5,14,TRBV6-2/TRBV6-3,TRBD1,NA,TGTGCCAGCAGTTACTCAGGGGGCGGGCAGCCCCAGCATTTT,CASSYSGGGQPQHF
TRBJ1-1,16,TRBV19,NA,NA,TGTGCCAGTAGTATCGGGGTGACAGGCCAGGGCACTGAAGCTTTCTTT,CASSIGVTGQGTEAFF
TRBJ1-5,14,TRBV4-1,NA,once,TGCGCCAGCAGCCCTGGACAGTCGCGTCAGCCCCAGCATTTT,CASSPGQSRQPQHF
TRBJ1-4,14,TRBV19,NA,NA,TGTGCCAGTAGGACAGTCTCGGCTAATGAAAAACTGTTTTTT,CASRTVSANEKLFF
TRBJ1-1,13,TRBV10-3,NA,NA,TGTGCCATCAGTTTCTCAGAGAACACTGAAGCTTTCTTT,CAISFSENTEAFF
TRBJ2-7,18,TRBV5-4,TRBD2,NA,TGTGCCAGCAGCCCCCGTGGAGGAGCGGGAGACTCCTCCTACGAGCAGTACTTC,CASSPRGGAGDSSYEQYF
TRBJ2-2,15,TRBV6-2/TRBV6-3,NA,NA,TGTGCCAGCAGCAAGGGGGGAGGGCCAAACGGGGAGCTGTTTTTT,CASSKGGGPNGELFF
TRBJ2-1,16,TRBV28,TRBD2,NA,TGTGCCAGCAGTTTATGGCGGGAGGGCTCCTACAATGAGCAGTTCTTC,CASSLWREGSYNEQFF
TRBJ1-6,16,TRBV5-6,NA,NA,TGTGCCAGCAGCGCGACGACAGGACCTCGTAATTCACCCCTCCACTTT,CASSATTGPRNSPLHF
TRBJ1-1,16,TRBV6-2/TRBV6-3,NA,NA,TGTGCCAGCAGCCGATCTAGAACACGACCGAACACTGAAGCTTTCTTT,CASSRSRTRPNTEAFF
TRBJ2-7,15,TRBV27,TRBD1,NA,TGTGCCAGCAGTGCCTTAGGACAGGGTTTCCACGAGCAGTACTTC,CASSALGQGFHEQYF
TRBJ1-5,18,TRBV6-1,TRBD1,NA,TGTGCCAGCAGTGACTTAGGACAGGGGGGTTCGTTAAATCAGCCCCAGCATTTT,CASSDLGQGGSLNQPQHF
TRBJ1-5,15,TRBV30,TRBD1,NA,TGTGCCTGGAGTGACCGACAGGGTCGGGTCCAGCCCCAGCATTTT,CAWSDRQGRVQPQHF
TRBJ2-1,17,TRBV14,TRBD1,NA,TGTGCCAGCAGCCAAGCCGGACAGGCCGCTTCCTACAATGAGCAGTTCTTC,CASSQAGQAASYNEQFF
TRBJ2-6,15,TRBV10-3,NA,NA,TGTGCCATCAGGGGCGTTACCTCTGGGGCCAACGTCCTGACTTTC,CAIRGVTSGANVLTF
TRBJ1-2,14,TRBV14,TRBD1,few,TGTGCCAGCAGCCAATCACAGGGGGTCGGCGGCTACACCTTC,CASSQSQGVGGYTF
TRBJ1-1,16,TRBV5-1,TRBD1,NA,TGCGCCAGCAGTCTGGGACAGGGGGCAATTAACACTGAAGCTTTCTTT,CASSLGQGAINTEAFF
TRBJ2-3,15,TRBV6-6,TRBD1,NA,TGTGCCAGCAGTCACCTTAGGCAGGGGGTTGATACGCAGTATTTT,CASSHLRQGVDTQYF
TRBJ1-1,15,TRBV18,NA,NA,TGTGCCAGCTCACTCGGCGGGGGCCCGAACACTGAAGCTTTCTTT,CASSLGGGPNTEAFF
TRBJ2-1,15,TRBV6-2/TRBV6-3,TRBD2,NA,TGTGCCAGCAGTCCCCATAGCGGGAACTACAATGAGCAGTTCTTC,CASSPHSGNYNEQFF
TRBJ1-2,15,TRBV19,NA,NA,TGTGCCAGTACCTCACCCCCTGACAGAGGCTATGGCTACACCTTC,CASTSPPDRGYGYTF
TRBJ1-1,14,TRBV10-1,NA,NA,TGCGCCAGCAGGGGGAAGGGGGAGGGCACTGAAGCTTTCTTT,CASRGKGEGTEAFF
TRBJ1-5,13,TRBV12-3/TRBV12-4,NA,NA,TGTGCCAGCAGATATGCACTGAATCAGCCCCAGCATTTT,CASRYALNQPQHF
TRBJ2-3,17,TRBV29-1,TRBD2,once,TGCAGCGTTGAAGCCGCCCCAGGAGCGGGAGGAGCAGATACGCAGTATTTT,CSVEAAPGAGGADTQYF
TRBJ1-1,15,TRBV5-1,NA,NA,TGCGCCAGCAGCTTTTTCCCGACAGGAGCGATTGAAGCTTTCTTT,CASSFFPTGAIEAFF
TRBJ1-4,16,TRBV27,NA,NA,TGTGCCAGCAGTTATCGTTCGGACAGCGGAGATGAAAAACTGTTTTTT,CASSYRSDSGDEKLFF
TRBJ1-1,12,TRBV2,TRBD1,NA,TGTGCCAGCAGCCCAGGGGGCACTGAAGCTTTCTTT,CASSPGGTEAFF
TRBJ1-6,14,TRBV2,TRBD1,NA,TGTGCCAGCACGGGGGGACAGGGGAATTCACCCCTCCACTTT,CASTGGQGNSPLHF
TRBJ1-6,14,TRBV30,TRBD1,NA,TGTGCCTGGAGCACGGGACAGGGGGTCTCACCCCTCCACTTT,CAWSTGQGVSPLHF
TRBJ2-1,15,TRBV7-2,NA,NA,TGTGCCAGCGACGCGGCTCTCGGCGTACCCAATGAGCAGTTCTTC,CASDAALGVPNEQFF
TRBJ2-5,14,TRBV5-4,TRBD2,NA,TGTGCCAGCAGCGCAACAGCGGGAGGGGAGACCCAGTACTTC,CASSATAGGETQYF